The rows below give T cell receptor beta chains drawn from one sample of a study of shared clonotypes between healthy human individuals. Assay used: immunoSEQ multiplex PCR; TCRdb lists only in-frame clones, some missing. The profile shows approximately 620,000 clones, more than 95% of them singletons. The sample taken for sequencing was naive CD4+ T cells sorted from blood. The receptors stem from a woman aged 30 to 39 in good health. Each CDR3 is given with its conserved first and last residue. D genes are given only for firm matches. Some rows have no size entry. The others give once, few or many, or a class for an expanded clone.

J gene,D gene,V gene,clone size,CDR3 protein,CDR3 DNA
TRBJ2-2,TRBD1,TRBV30,once,CAWSQQGIGGELFF,TGTGCCTGGAGTCAACAGGGGATTGGCGGGGAGCTGTTTTTT
TRBJ1-5,TRBD1,TRBV29-1,NA,CSVATGVNQPQHF,TGCAGCGTCGCGACAGGGGTCAATCAGCCCCAGCATTTT
TRBJ1-5,NA,TRBV6-1,NA,CASRGGNQPQHF,TGTGCCAGCAGGGGTGGCAATCAGCCCCAGCATTTT
TRBJ2-6,NA,TRBV4-2,NA,CASSQYLRGQTSSGANVLTF,TGTGCCAGCAGCCAGTATCTACGCGGGCAGACCAGCTCTGGGGCCAACGTCCTGACTTTC
TRBJ2-1,TRBD2,TRBV28,NA,CASRTTSGVYNEQFF,TGTGCCAGCAGAACGACTAGCGGGGTTTACAATGAGCAGTTCTTC
TRBJ1-5,TRBD1,TRBV19,NA,CASNTLAGGRGQPQHF,TGTGCCAGTAATACCCTGGCAGGGGGCAGGGGTCAGCCCCAGCATTTT
TRBJ2-3,NA,TRBV5-1,NA,CASSLGDRLGTDTQYF,TGCGCCAGCAGCTTGGGTGATCGGCTTGGCACAGATACGCAGTATTTT
TRBJ2-4,NA,TRBV2,NA,CASGTDLAKNIQYF,TGTGCCAGCGGGACTGACCTAGCCAAAAACATTCAGTACTTC
TRBJ2-3,TRBD1,TRBV28,NA,CASSARRGTGFAPDTQYF,TGTGCCAGCAGTGCCCGCCGAGGGACAGGATTTGCTCCAGATACGCAGTATTTT
TRBJ1-2,TRBD1,TRBV28,NA,CASSLLTGAPLTF,TGTGCCAGCAGTTTACTAACAGGGGCCCCTTTAACCTTC
TRBJ2-2,NA,TRBV5-1,NA,CASSPKPGPPNTGELFF,TGCGCCAGCAGCCCAAAACCAGGCCCCCCCAACACCGGGGAGCTGTTTTTT
TRBJ2-7,NA,TRBV27,once,CASSPTDSYEQYF,TGTGCCAGCAGTCCCACGGACAGCTACGAGCAGTACTTC
TRBJ1-5,TRBD1,TRBV2,NA,CASSRTGRDQPQHF,TGTGCCAGCAGTAGGACAGGACGGGATCAGCCCCAGCATTTT
TRBJ2-5,TRBD1,TRBV27,NA,CASSTYRGKETQYF,TGTGCCAGCAGTACCTACAGGGGAAAAGAGACCCAGTACTTC
TRBJ2-7,NA,TRBV29-1,NA,CSVVEVPRIEQYF,TGCAGCGTTGTTGAGGTCCCGAGGATCGAGCAGTACTTC
TRBJ2-5,NA,TRBV9,NA,CASSVVGGIQETQYF,TGTGCCAGCAGCGTAGTGGGGGGAATCCAAGAGACCCAGTACTTC
TRBJ1-2,NA,TRBV5-1,once,CASSLQANYGYTF,TGCGCCAGCAGCTTGCAGGCTAACTATGGCTACACCTTC
TRBJ2-7,NA,TRBV5-1,NA,CASGWTPSSHEQYF,TGCGCCAGCGGTTGGACACCGTCCTCCCACGAGCAGTACTTC
TRBJ2-7,NA,TRBV29-1,NA,CSVESPPRDEQYF,TGCAGCGTTGAAAGTCCTCCGAGGGACGAGCAGTACTTC
TRBJ1-3,NA,TRBV19,few,CASSSPGNTIYF,TGTGCCAGTAGTAGTCCTGGAAACACCATATATTTT
TRBJ2-7,NA,TRBV11-3,NA,CASSFTSDSSYEQYF,TGTGCCAGCAGCTTTACTTCGGACAGCTCCTACGAGCAGTACTTC
TRBJ1-1,NA,TRBV2,NA,CASRPGTMNTEAFF,TGTGCCAGCAGACCCGGGACAATGAACACTGAAGCTTTCTTT